This T cell receptor (beta chain) was documented in a study of T cells after yellow fever vaccination. Study overall: Preparing low-cell-number fractions relied on SMART-Seq v4 Ultra Low Input. Study-level findings and limits: Most primary-vaccination clones recurred post-booster (approximately 96% CD4, roughly 90% CD8).

Trimming stripped 4 bases from V and 4 bases from J, with 17 bases between. CDR1 is SGHRS, CDR2 YFSETQ, per germline. CDR3 length equals 15 residues. Comments on this clonotype: Antigen specificity is unknown.

5'RACE template switching added a universal primer site and UMIs to TCR cDNA. TCRdb called the 5' RACE reads again in MiXCR, with one record for every CDR3 protein. This table has 550,000 or so distinct CDR3 sequences, about 19% appearing once. The sequence derives from a man in his thirties or forties who received the YFV17D yellow fever vaccine. This rearrangement joins TRBV5-1 to TRBJ2-5; no firm D call. The material was PBMCs, obtained 15 days after the yellow fever booster vaccination. The CDR3 here is CASSRGSTERETQYF. The CDR3 DNA sequence: TGCGCCAGCAGCCGCGGCTCTACTGAGCGAGAGACCCAGTACTTC. The full variable domain, rest sourced from reference TRBV5-1 and TRBJ2-5, is KAGVTQTPRYLIKTRGQQVTLSCSPISGHRSVSWYQQTPGQGLQFLFEYFSETQRNKGNFPGRFSGRQFSNSRSEMNVSTLELGDSALYLCASSRGSTERETQYFGPGTRLLVL.